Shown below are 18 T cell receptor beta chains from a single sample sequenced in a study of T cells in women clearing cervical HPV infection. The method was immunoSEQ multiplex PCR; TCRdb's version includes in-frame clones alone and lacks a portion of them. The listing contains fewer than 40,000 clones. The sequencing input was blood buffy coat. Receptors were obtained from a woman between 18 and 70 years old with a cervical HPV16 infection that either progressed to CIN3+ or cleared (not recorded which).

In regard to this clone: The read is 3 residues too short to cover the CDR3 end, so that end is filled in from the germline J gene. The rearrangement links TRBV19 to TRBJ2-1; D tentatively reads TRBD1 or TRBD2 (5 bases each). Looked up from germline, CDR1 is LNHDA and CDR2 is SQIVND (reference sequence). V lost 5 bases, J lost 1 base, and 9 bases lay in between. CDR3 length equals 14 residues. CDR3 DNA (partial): TGTGCCAGTAGTTATGAGGGGTCCTACAATGAG. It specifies CASSYEGSYNE. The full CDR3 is CASSYEGSYNEQFF. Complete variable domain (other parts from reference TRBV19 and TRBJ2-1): DGGITQSPKYLFRKEGQNVTLSCEQNLNHDAMYWYRQDPGQGLRLIYYSQIVNDFQKGDIAEGYSVSREKKESFPLTVTSAQKNPTAFYLCASSYEGSYNEQFFGPGTRLTVL.

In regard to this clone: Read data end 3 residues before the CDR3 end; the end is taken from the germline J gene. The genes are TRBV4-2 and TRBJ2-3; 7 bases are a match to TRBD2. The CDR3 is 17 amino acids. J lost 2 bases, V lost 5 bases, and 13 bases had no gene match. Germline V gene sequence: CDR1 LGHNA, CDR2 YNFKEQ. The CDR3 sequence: CASSKGSGREPTDTQYF. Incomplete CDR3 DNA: TGTGCCAGCAGCAAAGGTAGCGGGCGGGAGCCCACAGATACG.

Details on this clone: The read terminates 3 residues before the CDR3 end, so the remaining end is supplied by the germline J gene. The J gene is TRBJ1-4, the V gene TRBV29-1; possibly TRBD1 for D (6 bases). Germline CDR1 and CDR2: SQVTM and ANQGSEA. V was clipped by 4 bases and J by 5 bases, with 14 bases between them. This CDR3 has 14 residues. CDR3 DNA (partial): TGCAGCGTTGTTCGGGCAGGGGAAAATGAAAAA. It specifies CSVVRAGENEK. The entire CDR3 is CSVVRAGENEKLFF. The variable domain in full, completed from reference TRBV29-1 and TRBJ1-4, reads SAVISQKPSRDICQRGTSLTIQCQVDSQVTMMFWYRQQPGQSLTLIATANQGSEATYESGFVIDKFPISRPNLTFSTLTVSNMSPEDSSIYLCSVVRAGENEKLFFGSGTQLSVL.

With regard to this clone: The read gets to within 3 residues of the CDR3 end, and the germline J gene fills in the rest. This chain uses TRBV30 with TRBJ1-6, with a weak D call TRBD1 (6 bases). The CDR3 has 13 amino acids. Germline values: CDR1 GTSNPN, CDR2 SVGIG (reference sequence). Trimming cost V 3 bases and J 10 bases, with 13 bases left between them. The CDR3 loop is CAWRRAGDSPLHF. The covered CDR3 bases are TGTGCCTGGAGACGAGCAGGGGACTCACCC.

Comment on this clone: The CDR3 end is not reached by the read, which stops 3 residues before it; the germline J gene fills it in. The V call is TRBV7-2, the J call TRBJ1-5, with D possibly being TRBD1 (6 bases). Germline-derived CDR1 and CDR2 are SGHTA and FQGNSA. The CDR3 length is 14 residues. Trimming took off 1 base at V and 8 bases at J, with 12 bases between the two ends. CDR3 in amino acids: CASSLGSGAEPQHF. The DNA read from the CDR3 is TGTGCCAGCAGCTTAGGGTCAGGGGCTGAGCCC.

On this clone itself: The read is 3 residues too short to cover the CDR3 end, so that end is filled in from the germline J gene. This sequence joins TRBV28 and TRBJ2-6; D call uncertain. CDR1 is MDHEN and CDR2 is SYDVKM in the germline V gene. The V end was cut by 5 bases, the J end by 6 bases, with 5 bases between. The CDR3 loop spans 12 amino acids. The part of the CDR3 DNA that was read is TGTGCCAGCAGTCTTCCGGCCAACGTC. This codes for CASSLPANV. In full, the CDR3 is CASSLPANVLTF. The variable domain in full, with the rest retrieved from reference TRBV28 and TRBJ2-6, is DVKVTQSSRYLVKRTGEKVFLECVQDMDHENMFWYRQDPGLGLRLIYFSYDVKMKEKGDIPEGYSVSREKKERFSLILESASTNQTSMYLCASSLPANVLTFGAGSRLTVL.

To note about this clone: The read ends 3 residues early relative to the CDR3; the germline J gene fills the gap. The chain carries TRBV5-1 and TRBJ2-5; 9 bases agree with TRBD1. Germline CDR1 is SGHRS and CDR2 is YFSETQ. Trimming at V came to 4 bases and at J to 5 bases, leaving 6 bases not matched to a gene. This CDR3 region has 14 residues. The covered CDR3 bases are TGCGCCAGCAGCCCCGGACAGGGGAAGGAGACC. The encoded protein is CASSPGQGKET. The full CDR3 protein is CASSPGQGKETQYF.

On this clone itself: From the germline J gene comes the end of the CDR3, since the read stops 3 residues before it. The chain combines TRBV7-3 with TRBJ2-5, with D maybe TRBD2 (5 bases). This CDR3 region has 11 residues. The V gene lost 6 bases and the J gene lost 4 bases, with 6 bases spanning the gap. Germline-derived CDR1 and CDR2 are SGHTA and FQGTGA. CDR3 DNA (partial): TGTGCCAGCAGTGCGGGAGAGACC. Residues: CASSAGET. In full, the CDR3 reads CASSAGETQYF.

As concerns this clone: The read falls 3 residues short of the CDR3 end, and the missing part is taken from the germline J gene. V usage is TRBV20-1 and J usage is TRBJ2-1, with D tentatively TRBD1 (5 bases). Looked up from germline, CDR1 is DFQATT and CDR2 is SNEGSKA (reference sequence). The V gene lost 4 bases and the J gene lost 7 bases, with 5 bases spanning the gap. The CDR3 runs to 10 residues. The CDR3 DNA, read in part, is TGCAGTGCTAACAGGAATGAG. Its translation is CSANRNE. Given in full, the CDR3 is CSANRNEQFF.

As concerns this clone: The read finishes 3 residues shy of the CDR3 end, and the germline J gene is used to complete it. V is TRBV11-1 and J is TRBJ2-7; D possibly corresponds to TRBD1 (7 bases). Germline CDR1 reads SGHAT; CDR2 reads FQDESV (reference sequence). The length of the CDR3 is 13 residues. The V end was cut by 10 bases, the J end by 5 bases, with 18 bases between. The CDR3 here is CATSIAGGNEQYF. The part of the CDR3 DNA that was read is TGTGCCACCTCCATCGCAGGGGGGAACGAG.

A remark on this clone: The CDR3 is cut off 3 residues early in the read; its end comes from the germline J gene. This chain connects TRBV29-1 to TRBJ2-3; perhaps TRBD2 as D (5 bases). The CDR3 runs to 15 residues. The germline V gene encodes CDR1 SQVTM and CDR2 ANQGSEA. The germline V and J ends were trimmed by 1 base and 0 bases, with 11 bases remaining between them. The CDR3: CSVEGTRLSTDTQYF. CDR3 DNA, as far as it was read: TGCAGCGTTGAAGGGACTCGCCTTAGCACAGATACG.

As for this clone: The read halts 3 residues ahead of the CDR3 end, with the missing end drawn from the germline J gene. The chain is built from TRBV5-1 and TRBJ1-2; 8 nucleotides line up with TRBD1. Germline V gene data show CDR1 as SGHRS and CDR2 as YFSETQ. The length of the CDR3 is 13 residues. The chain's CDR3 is CASSFRTGLHYTF. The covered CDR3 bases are TGCGCCAGCAGCTTCAGGACAGGGTTACAC.

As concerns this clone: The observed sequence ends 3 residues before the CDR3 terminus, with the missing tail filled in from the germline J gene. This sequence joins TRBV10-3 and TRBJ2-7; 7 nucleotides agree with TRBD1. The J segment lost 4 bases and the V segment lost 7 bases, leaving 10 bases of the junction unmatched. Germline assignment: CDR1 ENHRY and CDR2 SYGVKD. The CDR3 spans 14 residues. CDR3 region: CAIKGQGVWYEQYF. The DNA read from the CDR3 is TGTGCCATCAAGGGTCAGGGGGTTTGGTACGAG.

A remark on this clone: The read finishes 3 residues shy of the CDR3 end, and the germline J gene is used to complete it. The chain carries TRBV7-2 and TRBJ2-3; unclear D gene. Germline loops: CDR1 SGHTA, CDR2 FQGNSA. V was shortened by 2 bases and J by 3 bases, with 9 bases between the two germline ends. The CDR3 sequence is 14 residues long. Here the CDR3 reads CASSLLIGTDTQYF. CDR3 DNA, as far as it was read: TGTGCCAGCAGCTTATTGATCGGTACAGATACG.

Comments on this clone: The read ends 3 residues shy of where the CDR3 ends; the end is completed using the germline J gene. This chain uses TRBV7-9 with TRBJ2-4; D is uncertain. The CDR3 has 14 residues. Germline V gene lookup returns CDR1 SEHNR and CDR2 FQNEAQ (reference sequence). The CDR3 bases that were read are TGTGCCAGCAGCCCCCGCGATCCTTCATATGGT. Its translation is CASSPRDPSYG. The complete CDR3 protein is CASSPRDPSYGQYF.

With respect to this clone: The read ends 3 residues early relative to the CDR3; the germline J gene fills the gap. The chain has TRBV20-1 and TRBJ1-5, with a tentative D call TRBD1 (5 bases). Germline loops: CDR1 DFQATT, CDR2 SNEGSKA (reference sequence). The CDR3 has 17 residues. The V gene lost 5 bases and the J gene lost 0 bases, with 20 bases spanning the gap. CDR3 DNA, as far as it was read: TGCAGTGCTCTTCGGGACTCAACCGTCTATAGCAATCAGCCC. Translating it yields CSALRDSTVYSNQP. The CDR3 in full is CSALRDSTVYSNQPQHF.

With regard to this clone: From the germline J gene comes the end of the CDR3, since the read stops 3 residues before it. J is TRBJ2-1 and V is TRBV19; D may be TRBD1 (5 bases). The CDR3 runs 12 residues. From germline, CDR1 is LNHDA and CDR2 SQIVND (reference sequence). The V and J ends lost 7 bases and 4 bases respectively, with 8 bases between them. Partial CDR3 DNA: TGTGCCAGTAAAACAGGTTACAATGAG. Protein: CASKTGYNE. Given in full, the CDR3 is CASKTGYNEQFF.

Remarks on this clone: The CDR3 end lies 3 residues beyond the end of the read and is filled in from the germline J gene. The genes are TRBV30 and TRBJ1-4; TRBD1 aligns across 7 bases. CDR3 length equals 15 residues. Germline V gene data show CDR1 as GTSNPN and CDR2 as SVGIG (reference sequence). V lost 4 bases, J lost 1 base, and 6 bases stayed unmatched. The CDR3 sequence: CAWTGGTGTNEKLFF. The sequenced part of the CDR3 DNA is TGTGCCTGGACAGGGGGAACAGGAACTAATGAAAAA.